The following is a T cell receptor (beta chain) sequence with its context. This sample was taken from a study of blood T cell repertoires in COVID-19. V lost 5 bases, J lost 0 bases, and 7 bases stayed unmatched. The CDR3 has 17 amino acids. The germline V gene encodes CDR1 SGHTA and CDR2 FQGNSA. Original processing notes: Estimation of nucleated cell counts relied on the amplification of reference gene primers. Assay: immunoSEQ multiplex PCR; the TCRdb copy retains only in-frame clones and omits some. That table is the source of V, J and clone size, and D and trimming were worked out from the DNA. The sample comprises approximately 30,000 clones, around 92% of which are singletons, and 0.55% rests with the top ten.

This receptor was identified in a woman aged 40 to 55 with active or convalescent COVID-19. The J gene is TRBJ1-6, the V gene TRBV7-2, with 7 bases lining up with TRBD1. The sample taken for sequencing was peripheral blood. CDR3 nucleotide sequence: TGTGCCAGCAGCGGAGGGACAGAGAGCTCCTATAATTCACCCCTCCACTTT. It codes for CASSGGTESSYNSPLHF.